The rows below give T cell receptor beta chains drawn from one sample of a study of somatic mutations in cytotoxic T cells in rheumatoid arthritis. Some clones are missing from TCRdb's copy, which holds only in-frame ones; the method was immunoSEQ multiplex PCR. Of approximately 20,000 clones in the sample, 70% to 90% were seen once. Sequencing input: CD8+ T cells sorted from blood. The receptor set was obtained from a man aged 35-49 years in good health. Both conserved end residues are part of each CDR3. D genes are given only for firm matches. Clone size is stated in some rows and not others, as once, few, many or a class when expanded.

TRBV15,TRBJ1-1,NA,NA,CATSPRPGNGAFF,TGTGCCACCAGCCCACGCCCCGGGAACGGGGCTTTCTTT
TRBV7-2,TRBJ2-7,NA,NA,CASSLTRDPYEQYF,TGTGCCAGCAGCCTCACCCGGGACCCCTACGAGCAGTACTTC
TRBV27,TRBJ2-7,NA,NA,CASSRQGEVTYEQYF,TGTGCCAGCAGTAGGCAAGGGGAGGTAACCTACGAGCAGTACTTC
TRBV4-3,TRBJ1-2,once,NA,CASSQEWQPQHYGYTF,TGCGCCAGCAGCCAAGAATGGCAGCCCCAACATTATGGCTACACCTTC
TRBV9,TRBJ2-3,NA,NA,CASSVEGLGADTQYF,TGTGCCAGCAGCGTAGAAGGGCTGGGGGCAGATACGCAGTATTTT
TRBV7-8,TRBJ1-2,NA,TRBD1,CASEEGAHYGYTF,TGTGCCAGCGAGGAGGGGGCCCACTATGGCTACACCTTC
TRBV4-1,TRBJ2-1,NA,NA,CASSQDRAGEQFF,TGCGCCAGCAGCCAAGATAGGGCGGGTGAGCAGTTCTTC
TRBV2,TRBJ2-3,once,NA,CASHVGGGTDTQYF,TGTGCCTCTCATGTAGGCGGGGGCACAGATACGCAGTATTTT
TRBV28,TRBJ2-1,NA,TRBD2,CASSSRVGLAVPSLYNEQFF,TGTGCCAGCAGTTCGAGAGTGGGACTAGCGGTACCATCTCTGTACAATGAGCAGTTCTTC
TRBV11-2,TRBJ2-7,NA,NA,CASSLVLGQSYEQYF,TGTGCCAGCAGCTTAGTTTTGGGACAAAGCTACGAGCAGTACTTC
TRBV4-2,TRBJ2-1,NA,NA,CASSQDRASSYNEQFF,TGTGCCAGCAGCCAAGATCGGGCTAGCTCCTACAATGAGCAGTTCTTC